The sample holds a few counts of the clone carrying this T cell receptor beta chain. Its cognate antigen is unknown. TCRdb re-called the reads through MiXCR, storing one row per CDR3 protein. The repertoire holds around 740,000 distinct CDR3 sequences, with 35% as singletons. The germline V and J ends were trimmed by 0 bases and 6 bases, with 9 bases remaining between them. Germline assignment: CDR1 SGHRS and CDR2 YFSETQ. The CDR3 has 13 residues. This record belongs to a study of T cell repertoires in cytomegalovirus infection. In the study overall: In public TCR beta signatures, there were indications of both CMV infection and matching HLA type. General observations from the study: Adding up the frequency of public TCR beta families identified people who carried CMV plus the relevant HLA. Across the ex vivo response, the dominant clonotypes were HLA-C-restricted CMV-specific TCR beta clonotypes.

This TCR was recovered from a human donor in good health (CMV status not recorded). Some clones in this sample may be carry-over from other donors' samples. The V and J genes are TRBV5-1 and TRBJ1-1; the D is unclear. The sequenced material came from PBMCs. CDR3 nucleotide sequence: TGCGCCAGCAGCTTGGATGTTGCGGCTGAAGCTTTCTTT. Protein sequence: CASSLDVAAEAFF.